This T cell receptor beta chain was sequenced during a study of blood T cell repertoires in COVID-19. Overall study: COVID-19 samples, acute and convalescent, were from the United States, Italy and Spain. In each case, the material was cDNA or gDNA derived from T cells, B-cell-depleted T cells, or PBMCs.

CDR3 length: 13 amino acids. Deletions cut 11 bases from V and 6 bases from J, with 19 bases between. Germline V gives CDR1 MDHEN, CDR2 SYDVKM. The assay was immunoSEQ multiplex PCR, and TCRdb's table has in-frame clones only and misses some. The top ten clones hold around 21% of a sample with 25,000 to 35,000 clones, 72% of them seen once. This receptor was identified in a boy younger than 10 with active or convalescent COVID-19. This chain connects TRBV28 to TRBJ1-2, with unresolved D. The sequenced sample was peripheral blood. Here the CDR3 reads CACFRSREDGYTF. Written as DNA, the CDR3 is TGTGCCTGCTTCAGGTCTCGCGAAGATGGCTACACCTTC.